Below are 19 T cell receptor beta chains sequenced from a single sample in a study of tumor-infiltrating lymphocytes in primary liver carcinoma. For each extraction, RNA and DNA were obtained together from 20-30 mg of unsorted bulk tissue. Using a constant-region primer together with ProtoScript II reverse transcriptase, TCR beta cDNA was made from about 500 ng of total RNA. ARM-PCR, slightly modified, supplied the TCR beta libraries through three nested multiplex PCR rounds. TRBV1-TRBV30 forward primers paired with a C-beta reverse primer drove the first two PCR rounds, 10 cycles each. MiXCR, run by TCRdb on the multiplex PCR reads, gives a single entry per CDR3 protein. Of approximately 76,000 distinct CDR3 sequences in the sample, 60% to 80% were seen once. The sequenced sample consisted of liver tumor tissue from sampling region 4. Subset of the sample: tumor region T4, right-lateral pole. The receptors here all came from a woman aged 55-70 years with primary liver carcinoma and hepatitis B virus infection.

Notes on this clonotype: The conserved phenylalanine or tryptophan is not found at the CDR3 terminus, so this likely reflects a read error. The chain joins TRBV11-2 to TRBJ2-1; weak D call: TRBD2 (6 bases). Germline CDR1 SGHAT, CDR2 FQNNGV. This CDR3 contains 15 residues. This chain's CDR3 is CASGRGPDSYNGQFL. DNA of the CDR3: TGTGCCAGCGGGCGGGGACCGGACTCCTACAATGGGCAGTTCCTC.

On this clonotype: Germline is not matched at one junction end, which may reflect a read error. V usage is TRBV11-2 and J usage is TRBJ2-7, with D perhaps TRBD1 or TRBD2 (6 bases each). Per germline, CDR1 SGHAT and CDR2 FQNNGV. The CDR3 covers 16 residues. DNA for the CDR3: TGTGCCAGTAGCTTAACGTCGGGGGCAGGAGGCCACGAGCAGTACTTC. Its protein product is CASSLTSGAGGHEQYF. The full variable domain, with the rest looked up from reference TRBV11-2 and TRBJ2-7, is EAGVAQSPRYKIIEKRQSVAFWCNPISGHATLYWYQQILGQGPKLLIQFQNNGVVDDSQLPKDRFSAERLKGVDSTLKIQPAKLEDSAVYLCASSLTSGAGGHEQYFGPGTRLTVT.

In the case of this clonotype: The junction does not match germline at one end; this may be a read error. The chain is built from TRBV11-3 and TRBJ2-1, with 9 nucleotides matching TRBD2. The germline V gene encodes CDR1 SGHNT and CDR2 YENEEA. The CDR3 extends over 15 amino acids. CDR3 DNA sequence: TGTGCGAGCAGCTTAGTAAGCGGGAGGTCGGGTGAGCAGTTCTTC. Its translation is CASSLVSGRSGEQFF.

This clonotype was detected many times. The chain carries TRBV7-9 and TRBJ2-4, with D possibly called TRBD1 or TRBD2 (6 bases each). Trimming took off 5 bases at V and 1 base at J, with 12 bases between the two ends. This CDR3 has 15 residues. CDR1 is SEHNR and CDR2 is FQNEAQ in the germline V gene (reference sequence). CDR3 DNA: TGTGCCAGCAGCCCGGGGGCCGTCGCCAAAAACATTCAGTACTTC. Translation gives CASSPGAVAKNIQYF.

About this clonotype itself: The junction departs from the called germline gene at one end, perhaps through a read error. The DNA of the CDR3 is TGTGCCAGCAGTTTGACTACAGGGGGCACTAATGCAAACCTGTCTTTT. This gives the protein CASSLTTGGTNANLSF. The V and J genes are TRBV12-3 or TRBV12-4 and TRBJ1-4; 9 bases line up with TRBD1. This CDR3 has 16 amino acids.

This clonotype was seen ten or more times. The chain recombines TRBV29-1 with TRBJ2-6; D uncertain. The CDR3 extends over 14 amino acids. The germline V gene encodes CDR1 SQVTM and CDR2 ANQGSEA. V was cut by 3 bases and J by 0 bases, with 6 bases left in between. The CDR3, as DNA: TGCAGCGTTGATAGTAGCTCTGGGGCCAACGTCCTGACTTTC. It is translated as CSVDSSSGANVLTF. The variable domain in full, completed from reference TRBV29-1 and TRBJ2-6, reads SAVISQKPSRDICQRGTSLTIQCQVDSQVTMMFWYRQQPGQSLTLIATANQGSEATYESGFVIDKFPISRPNLTFSTLTVSNMSPEDSSIYLCSVDSSSGANVLTFGAGSRLTVL.

The sample holds one count of this clonotype. At one of its ends the junction is not consistent with the germline gene, which may arise from a read error. This chain connects TRBV11-3 to TRBJ2-2, with 12 bases matching TRBD2. CDR1 is SGHNT and CDR2 is YENEEA in the germline V gene. The CDR3 length is 16 residues. CDR3 loop: CASCLSSGRAAGELFF. The CDR3 DNA sequence: TGTGCCAGCTGCTTGTCTAGCGGGAGGGCGGCCGGGGAGCTGTTTTTT.

In this sample, this clonotype turned up many times. The chain recombines TRBV12-3 or TRBV12-4 with TRBJ1-3; possibly TRBD1 for D (6 bases). Trimming pared 1 base from V and 0 bases from J, leaving 13 bases between. The CDR3 sequence is 17 residues long. The CDR3, as DNA: TGTGCCAGCAGTTTAGATCAGGACAGTGTCTCTGGAAACACCATATATTTT. Translated: CASSLDQDSVSGNTIYF.

Concerning this clonotype itself: The missing conserved phenylalanine or tryptophan at the end of this CDR3 makes a read error likely. J is TRBJ2-3 and V is TRBV28; D is unresolved. The CDR3 extends over 12 amino acids. The germline V gene has CDR1 MDHEN and CDR2 SYDVKM. The CDR3 sequence is CVSSTITDTQYL. The CDR3 coding sequence is TGTGTCAGCAGTACGATAACAGATACGCAGTATCTT.

As regards this clonotype: Germline and junction disagree at one end, which may indicate a read error. In DNA form, the CDR3 reads TGTGCCAGCAGTGAAGTGACAGGGGGCTCAGATGCGCAGTATTTT. As protein: CASSEVTGGSDAQYF. The V and J genes are TRBV6-1 and TRBJ2-3; 10 bases align to TRBD1. Germline V gene data show CDR1 as MNHNS and CDR2 as SASEGT. CDR3 size: 15 residues.

Details on this clonotype: Germline and junction disagree at one end, which may indicate a read error. The V and J genes are TRBV28 and TRBJ1-5; perhaps TRBD1 as D (5 bases). The CDR3 consists of 14 residues. Germline V gene lookup returns CDR1 MDHEN and CDR2 SYDVKM. CDR3 nucleotides: TGTGCCAGCGGAAGGGGACGTAGCAATCGGCCCCAGCATTTT. Protein: CASGRGRSNRPQHF.

To note about this clonotype: A much larger clone sits a single nucleotide away, making a read error possible. The rearrangement joins TRBV5-6 to TRBJ2-7; 11 bases fit TRBD2. The germline CDR1 and CDR2 sequences are SGHDT and YYEEEE. The V segment lost 4 bases and the J segment 0 bases; nucleotides outside the gene matches: 3. The CDR3 is made up of 15 amino acids. CDR3 loop: CASSLLAGDSYEQYF. The CDR3 DNA follows: TGTGCCAGCAGCCTACTAGCGGGAGACTCCTACGAGCAGTACTTC.

In the case of this clonotype: An end of the junction differs from the germline gene, which may be a read error. V gene TRBV12-3 or TRBV12-4 combines with J gene TRBJ1-3; D is perhaps TRBD1 (5 bases). The CDR3 covers 14 residues. In nucleotides, the CDR3 is TGTGCCACCATACAGGATACCTCTGGAAACACCGTACATTTT. Amino acids: CATIQDTSGNTVHF.

Comment on this clonotype: This sequence may be a read error, since a much larger clone differs from it by one base. The CDR3 spells CASSPDGGAHGYTF. DNA for the CDR3: TGTGCCAGCAGCCCCGACGGGGGGGCCCATGGCTACACCTTC. The chain combines TRBV7-9 with TRBJ1-2; D is possibly TRBD1 (6 bases). The CDR3 totals 14 residues. Trimming shortened V by 5 bases and J by 6 bases, and 16 bases separated the two germline ends. Germline V gives CDR1 SEHNR, CDR2 FQNEAQ (reference sequence).

This clonotype was picked up many times. The rearrangement joins TRBV12-3 or TRBV12-4 to TRBJ1-1; D remains unclear. The CDR3 contains 13 residues. V was shortened by 5 bases and J by 1 base, with 8 bases between the two germline ends. Here the CDR3 DNA reads TGTGCCAGCAGTAACAGACAGAACACTGAAGCTTTCTTT. Protein sequence: CASSNRQNTEAFF.

Note on this clonotype: At one of its ends the junction is not consistent with the germline gene, which may arise from a read error. The gene calls are TRBV10-3 and TRBJ2-2; D may be TRBD1 or TRBD2 (5 bases each). CDR1 ENHRY and CDR2 SYGVKD come from the germline V gene. This CDR3 is built from 12 residues. The CDR3 DNA reads as TGTGCCGTCCGACGTAGTATAGGGGAGCTGCTTTTT. Its translation is CAVRRSIGELLF.

This clonotype is medium-sized. The rearrangement links TRBV11-2 to TRBJ2-2, with D unclear. Trimming took 1 base from V and 6 from J, leaving 6 bases between them. The CDR3 covers 13 residues. Germline lookup yields CDR1 SGHAT and CDR2 FQNNGV. Written as DNA, the CDR3 is TGTGCCAGCAGCTTAGGGGCCTCCGGGGAGCTGTTTTTT. The encoded protein is CASSLGASGELFF.

This clonotype appeared a single time. As DNA, the CDR3 is TGTGCCAGTAGTATAACCGCAGGCTACACAGATACGCAGTATTTT. Protein sequence: CASSITAGYTDTQYF. V and J are TRBV12-3 or TRBV12-4 and TRBJ2-3; D is uncertain. The germline V and J ends were trimmed by 9 bases and 2 bases, with 18 bases remaining between them. This CDR3 region has 15 residues.

In regard to this clonotype: No conserved phenylalanine or tryptophan ends this CDR3, so it is likely a read error. The chain is built from TRBV12-3 or TRBV12-4 and TRBJ1-6, with D tentatively TRBD1 (5 bases). Between the trimmed V and J ends, which lost 6 bases and 7 bases, there was a span of 19 bases. The CDR3 totals 16 residues. CDR3 residues: CASSTRLGSGNSPLHI. The CDR3 region has the DNA TGTGCCAGCAGCACCCGGTTAGGGTCAGGGAATTCACCCCTCCACATT.